This T cell receptor beta chain was recorded in a study of blood T cell repertoires in COVID-19. Germline CDR1 MDHEN, CDR2 SYDVKM. The CDR3 runs 15 residues. V lost 6 bases and J lost 4, with 18 bases in between. TCRdb's copy holds only in-frame clones and misses some; the assay was immunoSEQ multiplex PCR. The table includes 200,000 to 300,000 clones, roughly 88% detected once. The chain couples TRBV28 to TRBJ1-2; D is possibly TRBD1 (6 bases). This clonotype was sampled from an older man with acute or convalescent COVID-19. What was sequenced was peripheral blood. The CDR3 is CASRAGASRSYGYTF. DNA for the CDR3: TGTGCCAGCAGGGCGGGGGCTTCAAGAAGCTATGGCTACACCTTC.